This T cell receptor (beta chain) was sequenced during a study of blood T cell repertoires in COVID-19. Turning to the study itself: COVID-19 samples, acute and convalescent, were from the United States, Italy and Spain. Nucleic acid was either cDNA or gDNA, and it came from T cells, B-cell-depleted T cells, or PBMCs.

How the authors handled the data: Amplification of reference gene primers provided the estimated nucleated cell counts. Libraries were prepared by immunoSEQ multiplex PCR; TCRdb keeps only in-frame clonotypes and omits some of them. The V and J calls and the clone size are those of that table, but D and trimming were determined from the DNA. The table records fewer than 200,000 clones, about 87% of them present only once. Deletions cut 11 bases from V and 0 bases from J, with 18 bases between. The germline gives CDR1 SGHVS, CDR2 FQNEAQ. The CDR3 loop spans 15 amino acids. This receptor was obtained from an older woman who had recovered from COVID-19. This chain connects TRBV7-8 to TRBJ2-3; D possibly corresponds to TRBD2 (5 bases). Input material: peripheral blood. The CDR3 loop reads CAAGERRSSTDTQYF. As DNA, the CDR3 is TGTGCCGCCGGGGAGCGGAGGTCTAGCACAGATACGCAGTATTTT.